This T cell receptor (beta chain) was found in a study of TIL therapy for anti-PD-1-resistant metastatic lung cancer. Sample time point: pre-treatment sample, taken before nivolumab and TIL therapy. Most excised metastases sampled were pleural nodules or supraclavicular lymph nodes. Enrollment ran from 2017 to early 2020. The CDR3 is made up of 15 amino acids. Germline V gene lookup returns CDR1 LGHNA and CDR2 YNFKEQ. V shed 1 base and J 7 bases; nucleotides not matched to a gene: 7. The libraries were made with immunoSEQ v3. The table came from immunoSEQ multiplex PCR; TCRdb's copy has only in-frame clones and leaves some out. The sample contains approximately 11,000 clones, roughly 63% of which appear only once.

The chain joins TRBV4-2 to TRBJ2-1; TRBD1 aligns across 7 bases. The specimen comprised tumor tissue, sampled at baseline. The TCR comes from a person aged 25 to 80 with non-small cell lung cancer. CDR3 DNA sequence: TGTGCCAGCAGCCAAGCCCTTCTACAGGGGAATGAGCAGTTCTTC. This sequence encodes CASSQALLQGNEQFF.